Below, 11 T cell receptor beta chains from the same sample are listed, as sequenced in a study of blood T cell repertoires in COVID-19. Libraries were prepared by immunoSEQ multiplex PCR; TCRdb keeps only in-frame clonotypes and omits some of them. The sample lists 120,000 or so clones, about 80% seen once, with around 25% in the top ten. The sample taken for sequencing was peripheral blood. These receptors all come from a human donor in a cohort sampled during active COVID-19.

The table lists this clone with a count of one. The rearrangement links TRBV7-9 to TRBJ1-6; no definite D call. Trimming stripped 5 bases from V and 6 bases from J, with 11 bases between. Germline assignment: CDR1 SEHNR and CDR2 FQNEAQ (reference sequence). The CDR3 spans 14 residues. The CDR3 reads CASSQGRGNSPLHF. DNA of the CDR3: TGTGCCAGCAGCCAAGGACGGGGTAATTCACCCCTCCACTTT.

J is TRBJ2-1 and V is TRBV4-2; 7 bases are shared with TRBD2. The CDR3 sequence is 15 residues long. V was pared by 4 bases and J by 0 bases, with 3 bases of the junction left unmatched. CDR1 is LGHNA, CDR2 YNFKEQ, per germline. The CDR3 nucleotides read TGTGCCAGCAGCCCGCTAGCGGACTCCTACAATGAGCAGTTCTTC. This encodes CASSPLADSYNEQFF.

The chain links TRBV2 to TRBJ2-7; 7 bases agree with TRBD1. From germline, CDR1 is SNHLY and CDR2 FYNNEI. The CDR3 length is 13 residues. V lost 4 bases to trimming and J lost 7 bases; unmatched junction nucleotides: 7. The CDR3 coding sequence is TGTGCCAGCAGTGGTGACAGGGTCCGGGAGCAGTACTTC. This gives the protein CASSGDRVREQYF.

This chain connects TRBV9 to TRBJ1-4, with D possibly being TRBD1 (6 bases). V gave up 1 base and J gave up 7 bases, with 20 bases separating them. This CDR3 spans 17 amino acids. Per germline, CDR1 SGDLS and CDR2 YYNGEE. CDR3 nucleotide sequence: TGTGCCAGCAGCGTAAACTCGGCGGACAGTTTACCTGAAAAACTGTTTTTT. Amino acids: CASSVNSADSLPEKLFF.

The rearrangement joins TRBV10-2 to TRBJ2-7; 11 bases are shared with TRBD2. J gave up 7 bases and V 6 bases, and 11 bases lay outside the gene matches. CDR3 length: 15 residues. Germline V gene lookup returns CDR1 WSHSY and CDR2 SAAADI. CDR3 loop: CASSPGTSGAFEQYF. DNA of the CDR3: TGCGCCAGCAGCCCAGGGACTAGCGGAGCTTTTGAGCAGTACTTC.

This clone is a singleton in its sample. This CDR3 reads CATSPQGYQETQYF. Written as DNA, the CDR3 is TGTGCCACCAGTCCGCAGGGTTACCAAGAGACCCAGTACTTC. The chain couples TRBV24-1 to TRBJ2-5; TRBD1 is a possible D gene (5 bases). Trimming stripped 6 bases from V and 0 bases from J, with 10 bases between. CDR3 size: 14 residues. The V gene's germline CDR1 is KGHDR and CDR2 SFDVKD.

CDR3 amino acids: CASSIRGQDTQYF. The CDR3 DNA reads as TGTGCCAGTAGTATCAGGGGACAAGATACGCAGTATTTT. The V gene is TRBV19, the J gene TRBJ2-3; D is possibly TRBD1 (6 bases). V lost 3 bases to trimming and J lost 5 bases, with 9 bases between them. Germline loops: CDR1 LNHDA, CDR2 SQIVND (reference sequence). CDR3 size: 13 residues. Complete variable domain (other parts from reference TRBV19 and TRBJ2-3): DGGITQSPKYLFRKEGQNVTLSCEQNLNHDAMYWYRQDPGQGLRLIYYSQIVNDFQKGDIAEGYSVSREKKESFPLTVTSAQKNPTAFYLCASSIRGQDTQYFGPGTRLTVL.

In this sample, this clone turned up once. Here the CDR3 reads CATSDPGEETQYF. The CDR3, as DNA: TGTGCCACCAGTGATCCCGGGGAGGAGACCCAGTACTTC. The J gene is TRBJ2-5, the V gene TRBV24-1; possible D gene TRBD2, 5 bases. Between the trimmed V and J ends, which lost 3 bases and 5 bases, there was a span of 9 bases. Germline CDR1 reads KGHDR; CDR2 reads SFDVKD. The CDR3 contains 13 residues.

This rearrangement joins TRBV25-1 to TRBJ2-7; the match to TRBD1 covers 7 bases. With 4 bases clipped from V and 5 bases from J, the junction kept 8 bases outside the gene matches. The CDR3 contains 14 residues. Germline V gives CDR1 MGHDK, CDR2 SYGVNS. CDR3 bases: TGTGCCAGCAGTGGACAGGGATCCCTCCACGAGCAGTACTTC. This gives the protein CASSGQGSLHEQYF.

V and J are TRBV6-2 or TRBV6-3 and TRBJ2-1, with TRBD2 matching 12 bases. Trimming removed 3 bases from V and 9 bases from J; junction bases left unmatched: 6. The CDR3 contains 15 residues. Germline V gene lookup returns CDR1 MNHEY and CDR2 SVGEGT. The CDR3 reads CASSYLAGGYSEQFF. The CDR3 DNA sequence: TGTGCCAGCAGTTATCTAGCGGGGGGGTATAGTGAGCAGTTCTTC.

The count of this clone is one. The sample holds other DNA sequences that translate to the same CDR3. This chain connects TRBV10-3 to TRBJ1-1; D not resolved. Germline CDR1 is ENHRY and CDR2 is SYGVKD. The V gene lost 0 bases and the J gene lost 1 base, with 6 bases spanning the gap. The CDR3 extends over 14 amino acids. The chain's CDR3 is CAISESGGNTEAFF. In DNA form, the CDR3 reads TGTGCCATCAGTGAGTCGGGAGGGAACACTGAAGCTTTCTTT.